This T cell receptor (beta chain) was observed in a study of blood T cell repertoires in COVID-19. Study background: Samples of COVID-19 (acute and convalescent) were obtained from the United States, Italy and Spain.

Authors' analysis steps: Reference gene primer amplification in the assay estimated nucleated cell counts. The protocol was immunoSEQ multiplex PCR, while the TCRdb copy is restricted to in-frame clones and leaves out a portion. Clone size and the V and J calls come from that table; the DNA yielded D and trimming. The sample contains 70,000 or so clones, about nine tenths of which appear only once. In this sample, this clone turned up once. The CDR3 consists of 12 residues. Trimming shortened V by 3 bases and J by 3 bases, and 8 bases separated the two germline ends. CDR1 and CDR2 (germline): SQVTM, ANQGSEA.

The material sequenced was peripheral blood. The chain uses TRBV29-1 and TRBJ1-2, with a weak D call TRBD1 (6 bases). The sequence was obtained from a woman aged 18-30 years with acute or convalescent COVID-19. Written as DNA, the CDR3 is TGCAGCGTTGACAGGGGTGACTATGGCTACACCTTC. Its protein product is CSVDRGDYGYTF.